The 28 T cell receptor beta chains below come from one sample, sequenced in a study of identical twins. TCRdb processed the 5' RACE reads anew with MiXCR; each CDR3 protein has one entry. Of some 96,000 distinct CDR3 sequences detected, around 5.5% appear once; the ten largest clones hold more than 10%. Sequencing used memory T cells sorted from blood. These receptors were taken from a woman between 50 and 59 years old in good health.

The gene calls are TRBV7-3 and TRBJ1-2; possibly TRBD1 for D (5 bases). Germline CDR1 and CDR2: SGHTA and FQGTGA. The ends were cut back, 5 bases at V and 4 bases at J, with 14 bases in the middle. The length of the CDR3 is 14 residues. The CDR3 DNA follows: TGTGCCAGCAGCCCTATCGACAGCTCCTATGGCTACACCTTC. It yields the protein CASSPIDSSYGYTF.

This clonotype was seen at least ten times. The CDR3 here is CASSEGAGVAKNIQYF. CDR3 DNA: TGTGCCAGCAGTGAAGGGGCGGGGGTAGCCAAAAACATTCAGTACTTC. V gene TRBV6-1 combines with J gene TRBJ2-4; 7 bases match TRBD2. The J segment lost 0 bases and the V segment lost 1 base, leaving 3 bases of the junction unmatched. The germline V gene encodes CDR1 MNHNS and CDR2 SASEGT. The CDR3 consists of 16 residues.

This clonotype was detected only a few times. The rearrangement links TRBV9 to TRBJ2-1; the match to TRBD2 covers 8 bases. CDR1 is SGDLS, CDR2 YYNGEE, per germline. J lost 1 base, V lost 0 bases, and 6 bases had no gene match. The CDR3 contains 17 residues. Here the CDR3 DNA reads TGTGCCAGCAGCGTAGCTGTGAGCGGGAGTTCCTACAATGAGCAGTTCTTC. Amino acid sequence: CASSVAVSGSSYNEQFF.

This clonotype was seen a handful of times. The chain recombines TRBV27 with TRBJ1-4, with TRBD1 matching 8 bases. From germline, CDR1 is MNHEY and CDR2 SMNVEV (reference sequence). The CDR3 runs to 14 residues. J was trimmed by 5 bases and V by 3 bases; bases with no gene match: 2. CDR3 in amino acids: CASSFGDRNEKLFF. Written as DNA, the CDR3 is TGTGCCAGCAGTTTTGGGGACAGGAATGAAAAACTGTTTTTT.

About this clonotype: The junction departs from germline at one end; a sequencing error may be responsible. The chain has TRBV7-2 and TRBJ1-1; D gene unclear. This CDR3 region has 14 residues. Germline V gene sequence: CDR1 SGHTA, CDR2 FQGNSA. The CDR3 DNA reads as TGTGCCAGCAGTGCCTGGCTCAGGAACACTAAAGCTTTCTTT. It encodes CASSAWLRNTKAFF. Drawing the rest from reference TRBV7-2 and TRBJ1-1, the complete variable domain is GAGVSQSPSNKVTEKGKDVELRCDPISGHTALYWYRQSLGQGLEFLIYFQGNSAPDKSGLPSDRFSAERTGGSVSTLTIQRTQQEDSAVYLCASSAWLRNTKAFFGQGTRLTVV.

This clonotype was detected ten times or more. The CDR3: CAISGLAGTLETDTQYF. Here the CDR3 DNA reads TGTGCCATCAGTGGTCTGGCGGGGACGTTAGAGACAGATACGCAGTATTTT. The rearrangement links TRBV10-3 to TRBJ2-3, with D possibly TRBD2 on 6 matching bases. The CDR3 has 17 residues. V lost 4 bases and J lost 3, with 20 bases in between. Germline V gene lookup returns CDR1 ENHRY and CDR2 SYGVKD.

This clonotype occurred many times. In DNA form, the CDR3 reads TGCAGTGCTAACGGACACGATGGCTACACCTTC. This translates into CSANGHDGYTF. The chain is built from TRBV20-1 and TRBJ1-2; D possibly corresponds to TRBD1 (5 bases). CDR1 is DFQATT, CDR2 SNEGSKA, per germline (reference sequence). The length of the CDR3 is 11 residues. V was shortened by 4 bases and J by 6 bases, with 9 bases between the two germline ends.

This clonotype was detected ten times or more. The rearrangement joins TRBV28 to TRBJ2-2, with TRBD2 as a possible D gene (5 bases). CDR3 length: 14 amino acids. The germline CDR1 and CDR2 sequences are MDHEN and SYDVKM. Trimming shortened V by 7 bases and J by 4 bases, and 13 bases separated the two germline ends. The CDR3 nucleotides read TGTGCCAGCACCTATATCCGGGGCACCGGGGAGCTGTTTTTT. It yields the protein CASTYIRGTGELFF.

The genes are TRBV12-3 or TRBV12-4 and TRBJ1-1; possible D gene TRBD1, 6 bases. V lost 3 bases and J 4 bases, leaving 15 bases between the germline ends. This CDR3 spans 15 amino acids. CDR3 DNA: TGTGCCAGCAGTTTTCGATTTAGGGGGATCACTGAAGCTTTCTTT. The encoded protein is CASSFRFRGITEAFF.

This clonotype was recorded a few times. This sequence joins TRBV20-1 and TRBJ1-1; D is ambiguous. The germline V and J ends were trimmed by 5 bases and 1 base, with 11 bases remaining between them. The CDR3 covers 13 residues. The V gene's germline CDR1 is DFQATT and CDR2 SNEGSKA (reference sequence). The CDR3 DNA is TGCAGTGCTTACTTAGACCAGAACACTGAAGCTTTCTTT. It translates to CSAYLDQNTEAFF.

A note on this clonotype: With a much larger clone just one base away, this may be a read error. This chain connects TRBV11-3 to TRBJ1-1, with D unclear. This CDR3 region has 13 residues. Germline V gives CDR1 SGHNT, CDR2 YENEEA. The CDR3 DNA sequence: TGTGCCAGCACCCCCCGGGGAAACACTGACGCTTTCTTT. Protein: CASTPRGNTDAFF.

This clonotype has at least ten counts. The gene calls are TRBV28 and TRBJ2-7, with D perhaps matching TRBD2 (6 bases). Germline CDR1 reads MDHEN; CDR2 reads SYDVKM. The V and J ends lost 6 bases and 6 bases respectively, with 9 bases between them. The CDR3 spans 11 residues. The CDR3 DNA sequence: TGTGCCAGCAGCCGGCGGGGCGAGCAGTACTTC. It encodes CASSRRGEQYF.

This clonotype occurred many times. The chain has TRBV7-9 and TRBJ1-1; D is uncertain. Trimming took off 4 bases at V and 0 bases at J, with 6 bases between the two ends. Germline-derived CDR1 and CDR2 are SEHNR and FQNEAQ (reference sequence). The CDR3 sequence is 13 residues long. This chain's CDR3 is CASSSKMNTEAFF. CDR3 coding DNA: TGTGCCAGCAGCTCAAAAATGAACACTGAAGCTTTCTTT.

This clonotype has a handful of counts. CDR3 nucleotides: TGTGCCAGCAGCCCGGGCGGGAGGGCCAGGGCAGATACGCAGTATTTT. Encoded protein: CASSPGGRARADTQYF. The rearrangement uses TRBV7-3 and TRBJ2-3, with TRBD2 identical over 9 bases. Trimming at V came to 5 bases and at J to 4 bases, leaving 10 bases not matched to a gene. CDR3 length: 16 residues. Germline CDR1 is SGHTA and CDR2 is FQGTGA. The full variable domain, in which reference TRBV7-3 and TRBJ2-3 provide the parts outside the CDR3, is GAGVSQTPSNKVTEKGKYVELRCDPISGHTALYWYRQSLGQGPEFLIYFQGTGAADDSGLPNDRFFAVRPEGSVSTLKIQRTERGDSAVYLCASSPGGRARADTQYFGPGTRLTVL.

This clonotype was counted at least ten times. CDR3 sequence: CASSPEGSGRGSTQYF. Here the CDR3 DNA reads TGCGCCAGCAGCCCCGAAGGCAGCGGGAGAGGAAGTACGCAGTATTTT. V is TRBV4-1 and J is TRBJ2-3, with 8 bases aligning to TRBD2. This CDR3 region has 16 residues. Germline CDR1 reads MGHRA; CDR2 reads YSYEKL. The V and J ends lost 4 bases and 8 bases, in that order; junction bases with no gene match: 14.

This clonotype was seen ten or more times. The chain links TRBV11-2 to TRBJ2-2; TRBD1 agrees at 7 bases. The germline V gene encodes CDR1 SGHAT and CDR2 FQNNGV. This CDR3 is 15 amino acids long. The junction had 8 bases not matched to a gene; V was cut back by 5 bases and J by 5 bases. CDR3 DNA: TGTGCCAGCAGCGCCCACAGGGGTTCGACCGGGGAGCTGTTTTTT. Translated: CASSAHRGSTGELFF.

This chain's CDR3 is CASSFGGSLHEQYF. CDR3 in DNA: TGTGCCAGCAGTTTCGGCGGGAGTCTCCACGAGCAGTACTTC. The chain carries TRBV12-3 or TRBV12-4 and TRBJ2-7; 7 bases fit TRBD2. Trimming at V came to 3 bases and at J to 5 bases, leaving 7 bases not matched to a gene. This CDR3 has 14 residues.

This clonotype was counted ten times or more. The chain combines TRBV7-9 with TRBJ1-4, with D possibly TRBD1 on 5 matching bases. In germline, CDR1 is SEHNR, CDR2 FQNEAQ (reference sequence). The CDR3 is 15 amino acids. Trimming left V 4 bases short and J 4 bases short, with 13 bases between. The CDR3 reads CASSSTPQGNEKLFF. The CDR3 bases are TGTGCCAGCAGCTCCACTCCTCAGGGTAATGAAAAACTGTTTTTT.

This clonotype has at least ten counts. The chain joins TRBV20-1 to TRBJ2-5; D is unresolved. V was pared by 3 bases and J by 4 bases, with 6 bases between. The CDR3 has 11 amino acids. Per the germline V gene, CDR1 is DFQATT and CDR2 is SNEGSKA (reference sequence). CDR3: CSASHGETQYF. The CDR3 DNA sequence: TGCAGTGCTAGCCATGGAGAGACCCAGTACTTC.

The genes are TRBV20-1 and TRBJ2-3, with D tentatively TRBD2 (5 bases). The CDR3 runs to 16 residues. The V end lost 3 bases, the J end lost 4 bases, and 20 bases lay between the germline ends. Germline V gene lookup returns CDR1 DFQATT and CDR2 SNEGSKA (reference sequence). CDR3 loop: CSASSQWTLAPDTQYF. In nucleotides, the CDR3 is TGCAGTGCTAGCTCTCAGTGGACGCTAGCCCCAGATACGCAGTATTTT.

The V and J genes are TRBV11-3 and TRBJ2-2, with a weak D call TRBD2 (5 bases). The CDR3 covers 15 residues. Trimming cost V 1 base and J 4 bases, with 10 bases left between them. Germline V gene lookup returns CDR1 SGHNT and CDR2 YENEEA. The CDR3 protein is CASSLGGLTTGELFF. The DNA for the CDR3 is TGTGCCAGCAGCTTAGGAGGACTTACCACCGGGGAGCTGTTTTTT.

The sample holds many counts of this clonotype. V usage is TRBV9 and J usage is TRBJ2-5; D unresolved. This CDR3 region has 15 residues. Deletions cut 3 bases from V and 2 bases from J, with 14 bases between. Germline CDR1 reads SGDLS; CDR2 reads YYNGEE. The CDR3 here is CASSAETGSQETQYF. DNA for the CDR3: TGTGCCAGCAGCGCGGAGACTGGGTCTCAAGAGACCCAGTACTTC.

A note on this clonotype: The junction departs from germline at one end; a sequencing error may be responsible. The chain couples TRBV5-1 to TRBJ2-7, with 9 positions matching TRBD1. Germline lookup yields CDR1 SGHRS and CDR2 YFSETQ. The CDR3 runs 13 residues. CDR3 sequence (DNA): TGCGCCAGCAGCGCCTCCGGGACAGGGACACCAAATTTC. It encodes CASSASGTGTPNF.

In regard to this clonotype: The conserved closing phenylalanine or tryptophan is absent in this CDR3, likely reflecting a read error. The genes are TRBV2 and TRBJ1-1; perhaps TRBD1 as D (6 bases). In germline, CDR1 is SNHLY, CDR2 FYNNEI. The CDR3 loop spans 12 amino acids. V was shortened by 6 bases and J by 6 bases, with 11 bases between the two germline ends. CDR3 protein: CASRPRTAEAFL. The DNA for the CDR3 is TGTGCCAGCAGACCCAGGACAGCTGAAGCTTTCCTT.

This clonotype was seen at least ten times. The J gene is TRBJ2-5, the V gene TRBV7-9; 12 bases agree with TRBD2. CDR3 length equals 16 residues. V gave up 4 bases and J gave up 7 bases; unmatched junction bases: 10. Germline V gene data show CDR1 as SEHNR and CDR2 as FQNEAQ (reference sequence). This CDR3 is CASSSPSGRASGTQYF. The CDR3 region has the DNA TGTGCCAGCAGCTCCCCTAGCGGGAGGGCGTCGGGGACCCAGTACTTC.

Ten or more counts support this clonotype. This rearrangement joins TRBV19 to TRBJ1-6; 11 bases line up with TRBD1. The CDR3 runs to 16 residues. CDR1 and CDR2 (germline): LNHDA, SQIVND (reference sequence). The V gene end was trimmed by 5 bases and the J gene end by 8 bases; junction bases not matched to a gene: 8. Here the CDR3 DNA reads TGTGCCAGTAGTCCCCGGACAGGGGGCGAGGATTCACCCCTCCACTTT. Protein: CASSPRTGGEDSPLHF.

This clonotype was detected a few times. Here the CDR3 reads CASSQARQRQYGNTIYF. The CDR3, as DNA: TGTGCCAGCAGCCAAGCCCGACAGCGGCAGTACGGAAACACCATATATTTT. This chain joins TRBV3-1 and TRBJ1-3, with TRBD1 as a possible D gene (5 bases). V was pared by 1 base and J by 4 bases, with 17 bases between. The V gene's germline CDR1 is LGHDT and CDR2 YNNKEL (reference sequence). The CDR3 runs 17 residues. Drawing the rest from reference TRBV3-1 and TRBJ1-3, the complete variable domain is DTAVSQTPKYLVTQMGNDKSIKCEQNLGHDTMYWYKQDSKKFLKIMFSYNNKELIINETVPNRFSPKSPDKAHLNLHINSLELGDSAVYFCASSQARQRQYGNTIYFGEGSWLTVV.

This clonotype was observed many times. The chain uses TRBV29-1 and TRBJ2-1; TRBD1 aligns across 8 bases. The CDR3 length is 13 residues. Trimming cost V 7 bases and J 3 bases; bases outside gene matches: 5. CDR1 is SQVTM, CDR2 ANQGSEA, per germline. CDR3 residues: CSGGQGGYNEQFF. The CDR3 coding sequence is TGCAGCGGTGGACAGGGAGGCTACAATGAGCAGTTCTTC.